This TCR beta chain came from a study of long-term antiretroviral therapy in people with HIV. Study-wide results and caveats: In samples taken after ART, diversity increased but remained below transplant donor control levels.

Researchers ran immunoSEQ v3.0 at survey level. TCRdb keeps only in-frame clones here, not all; method: immunoSEQ multiplex PCR. The repertoire holds approximately 20,000 clones, with 85% as singletons. Every donor contributed at least one pre-ART and at least two post-ART PBMC samples. In germline, CDR1 is MDHEN, CDR2 SYDVKM. Trimming took off 1 base at V and 0 bases at J, with 9 bases between the two ends. The CDR3 covers 16 residues. In the case of this clone: Antigen: not known.

This rearrangement joins TRBV28 to TRBJ1-4; weak D call: TRBD1 (5 bases). This receptor was obtained from a man between 18 and 29 years old with HIV. The sample in question was unsorted PBMCs, obtained approximately 4 years after starting antiretroviral therapy. Here the CDR3 DNA reads TGTGCCAGCAGTTTATCCCAGGGTTCAACTAATGAAAAACTGTTTTTT. This codes for CASSLSQGSTNEKLFF.